Listed here are 18 T cell receptor beta chains from one sample, sequenced in a study of T cell responses to AZD1222 COVID-19 vaccine. TCRdb keeps only in-frame clones here, not all; method: immunoSEQ multiplex PCR. In the table there are more than 150,000 clones, around 90% of which are singletons. The sample here was peripheral blood, taken 28 days after the second AZD1222 dose. The source of these receptors is an adult who received the AZD1222 COVID-19 vaccine.

The V gene is TRBV13, the J gene TRBJ2-7; no reliable D call. The CDR3 sequence is 13 residues long. Trimming left V 4 bases short and J 2 bases short, with 9 bases between. Germline assignment: CDR1 PRHDT and CDR2 FYEKMQ (reference sequence). The CDR3 sequence: CASSSTRTYEQYF. In DNA, the CDR3 is TGTGCCAGCAGCTCTACCCGGACCTACGAGCAGTACTTC.

V usage is TRBV27 and J usage is TRBJ2-2, with no clear D. V was shortened by 5 bases and J by 8 bases, with 9 bases between the two germline ends. CDR1 and CDR2 (germline): MNHEY, SMNVEV (reference sequence). The length of the CDR3 is 12 residues. CDR3 loop: CASSPTLGELFF. The CDR3, as DNA: TGTGCCAGCAGTCCAACTTTGGGGGAGCTGTTTTTT.

The V gene is TRBV2, the J gene TRBJ2-5; D is unclear. The germline V gene encodes CDR1 SNHLY and CDR2 FYNNEI. V lost 1 base and J lost 5, with 8 bases in between. The CDR3 length is 13 residues. CDR3 bases: TGTGCCAGCAGTGAAGTCGGCGGCGAGACCCAGTACTTC. Translated: CASSEVGGETQYF.

In its sample, this clone was seen a few times. The CDR3 loop is CASGTSGPEQYF. The DNA for the CDR3 is TGTGCCTCCGGGACTAGCGGGCCCGAGCAGTACTTC. The genes are TRBV30 and TRBJ2-7; the match to TRBD2 covers 12 bases. The CDR3 has 12 residues. V was pared by 7 bases and J by 6 bases, with 4 bases of the junction left unmatched. The V gene's germline CDR1 is GTSNPN and CDR2 SVGIG (reference sequence).

The genes are TRBV6-5 and TRBJ1-4; TRBD1 matches 7 bases. This CDR3 comprises 15 residues. Trimming removed 6 bases from V and 0 bases from J; junction bases left unmatched: 4. Germline V gene lookup returns CDR1 MNHEY and CDR2 SVGAGI. CDR3 coding DNA: TGTGCCAGCAGGGGGACAGCCTCAACTAATGAAAAACTGTTTTTT. It specifies CASRGTASTNEKLFF.

The V gene is TRBV15, the J gene TRBJ2-2, with 7 bases identical to TRBD2. CDR1 and CDR2 (germline): LNHNV, YYDKDF (reference sequence). The CDR3 has 16 residues. The V and J ends lost 0 bases and 6 bases, in that order; junction bases with no gene match: 7. DNA for the CDR3: TGTGCCACCAGCAGAGAGGGCGGGAGTAGGTCCGGGGAGCTGTTTTTT. It specifies CATSREGGSRSGELFF.

This rearrangement joins TRBV28 to TRBJ1-2; 8 bases map to TRBD1. This CDR3 has 15 residues. The V and J ends lost 8 bases and 3 bases, in that order; junction bases with no gene match: 11. Per germline, CDR1 MDHEN and CDR2 SYDVKM. The CDR3 DNA is TGTGCCAGCGGACTAAGGACAGGGAAGGACTATGGCTACACCTTC. The encoded protein is CASGLRTGKDYGYTF.

The chain couples TRBV10-3 to TRBJ2-2; tentatively, D is TRBD2 (6 bases). Germline V CDR1 and CDR2: ENHRY, SYGVKD. The CDR3 runs 14 residues. The ends were cut back, 6 bases at V and 8 bases at J, with 16 bases in the middle. This CDR3 is CAIRGTFKSGELFF. CDR3 DNA sequence: TGTGCCATCAGAGGGACTTTCAAATCAGGGGAGCTGTTTTTT.

J is TRBJ2-3 and V is TRBV7-6; 7 bases match TRBD1. Trimming took 1 base from V and 4 from J; bases not matched to a gene: 5. The CDR3 totals 15 residues. CDR1 and CDR2 from the germline V gene are SGHVS and FNYEAQ. The CDR3 DNA reads TGTGCCAGCAGCTTAGAGTGGGACAGCTCAGATACGCAGTATTTT. Its protein is CASSLEWDSSDTQYF.

J is TRBJ2-1 and V is TRBV6-1; TRBD2 agrees at 8 bases. The CDR3 is made up of 16 amino acids. Germline CDR1 reads MNHNS; CDR2 reads SASEGT. V gave up 2 bases and J gave up 6 bases; unmatched junction bases: 9. The DNA of the CDR3 is TGTGCCAGCAGTGAATGGTCGGGGGGGCTATCCAATGAGCAGTTCTTC. Protein: CASSEWSGGLSNEQFF.

The chain joins TRBV6-5 to TRBJ1-3; weak D call: TRBD1 (6 bases). The germline CDR1 and CDR2 sequences are MNHEY and SVGAGI. The CDR3 length is 15 residues. Trimming removed 0 bases at V and 4 bases at J, with 10 bases between. The CDR3 loop is CASSYSPGAGNTIYF. The DNA for the CDR3 is TGTGCCAGCAGTTACTCACCGGGGGCGGGAAACACCATATATTTT.

The V call is TRBV7-9, the J call TRBJ1-3, with a possible D match to TRBD1 (6 bases). This CDR3 contains 15 residues. Trimming removed 3 bases at V and 2 bases at J, with 11 bases between. Germline V gene data show CDR1 as SEHNR and CDR2 as FQNEAQ (reference sequence). CDR3 DNA: TGTGCCAGCAGCTTTGGGGGCTTGGCTGGAAACACCATATATTTT. It translates to CASSFGGLAGNTIYF.

The chain has TRBV5-1 and TRBJ2-1; 8 positions agree with TRBD2. The CDR3 runs 15 residues. The V gene's germline CDR1 is SGHRS and CDR2 YFSETQ. V was pared by 0 bases and J by 9 bases, with 8 bases of the junction left unmatched. The CDR3 here is CASSLGRGDGSEQFF. In DNA form, the CDR3 reads TGCGCCAGCAGCTTGGGGCGGGGGGACGGTAGTGAGCAGTTCTTC.

With respect to this clone: Other DNA sequences in the same sample also yield this CDR3. The gene calls are TRBV30 and TRBJ1-5, with D unresolved. The germline gives CDR1 GTSNPN, CDR2 SVGIG (reference sequence). The CDR3 extends over 11 amino acids. Trimming cost V 0 bases and J 9 bases, with 6 bases left between them. The CDR3 region has the DNA TGTGCCTGGAGTGTAGGTGGGCCCCAGCATTTT. It is translated as CAWSVGGPQHF. Together with reference TRBV30 and TRBJ1-5, the CDR3 gives the full variable domain: SQTIHQWPATLVQPVGSPLSLECTVEGTSNPNLYWYRQAAGRGLQLLFYSVGIGQISSEVPQNLSASRPQDRQFILSSKKLLLSDSGFYLCAWSVGGPQHFGDGTRLSIL.

CDR3 protein: CASSLGPTSGPYEQYF. Here the CDR3 DNA reads TGTGCCAGCAGCTTAGGTCCGACTAGCGGACCCTACGAGCAGTACTTC. This chain uses TRBV11-2 with TRBJ2-7; 9 nucleotides align to TRBD2. Germline V gene lookup returns CDR1 SGHAT and CDR2 FQNNGV. The CDR3 runs 16 residues. The V gene end was trimmed by 1 base and the J gene end by 2 bases; junction bases not matched to a gene: 6.

The V call is TRBV11-3, the J call TRBJ2-1; a possible D gene is TRBD2 (6 bases). Trimming took 1 base from V and 9 from J, leaving 13 bases between them. CDR1 is SGHNT and CDR2 is YENEEA in the germline V gene. This CDR3 is built from 14 residues. CDR3: CASSLGGEYGEQFF. CDR3 nucleotides: TGTGCCAGCAGCTTAGGGGGGGAGTACGGTGAGCAGTTCTTC.

The rearrangement joins TRBV18 to TRBJ2-3; weak D call: TRBD2 (6 bases). Trimming removed 3 bases at V and 3 bases at J, with 7 bases between. The CDR3 has 13 amino acids. Germline values: CDR1 KGHSH, CDR2 LQKENI. The CDR3 sequence is CASSPGSTDTQYF. DNA of the CDR3: TGTGCCAGCTCACCCGGGAGTACAGATACGCAGTATTTT.

The chain combines TRBV11-2 with TRBJ2-2; D uncertain. V was pared by 4 bases and J by 4 bases, with 4 bases between. The CDR3 runs to 12 residues. In germline, CDR1 is SGHAT, CDR2 FQNNGV. The CDR3 nucleotides are TGTGCCAGCAGCTCCTCCACCGGGGAGCTGTTTTTT. Residues: CASSSSTGELFF.